These 27 T cell receptor beta chains originate from one sample sequenced in a study of beta chain features in type 1 diabetes. Antigens for these TCRs are unknown. cDNA synthesis used the whole RNA isolate, giving expressed TCRB sequences. TCRdb's copy holds only in-frame clones and misses some; the assay was immunoSEQ multiplex PCR. The data hold 160,000 or so clones, with roughly 10% observed a single time. Findings of the study overall: Moderately but significantly shorter TCRB CDR3s were found in Type 1 diabetes patients in all four CD4+ subsets.

Specimen: central memory CD4+ T cells from blood. These receptors came from a woman in her twenties or thirties with type 1 diabetes.

This clone has more than one count but fewer than ten. Here the CDR3 DNA reads TGCAGCGTTGAAGAGTTATACGACCTGCGGTCTGGCTACACCTTC. Residues: CSVEELYDLRSGYTF. The genes are TRBV29-1 and TRBJ1-2; D not resolved. The length of the CDR3 is 15 residues. With 0 bases removed from V and 7 bases from J, the gap between germline ends came to 18 bases. Germline V gene lookup returns CDR1 SQVTM and CDR2 ANQGSEA.

The V call is TRBV9, the J call TRBJ2-3; D may be TRBD2 (6 bases). The length of the CDR3 is 14 residues. Trimming took off 6 bases at V and 3 bases at J, with 14 bases between the two ends. Germline V gives CDR1 SGDLS, CDR2 YYNGEE. CDR3 in DNA: TGTGCCAGCAACGACGGGAGAACTACAGATACGCAGTATTTT. As protein: CASNDGRTTDTQYF.

V gene TRBV7-3 combines with J gene TRBJ2-1; TRBD2 aligns across 9 bases. Germline V gene data show CDR1 as SGHTA and CDR2 as FQGTGA. The length of the CDR3 is 15 residues. V lost 5 bases, J lost 10 bases, and 12 bases stayed unmatched. The CDR3 DNA reads TGTGCCAGCAGCCCAGCGGGTAGCGGGAGAGCCGAGCAGTTCTTC. This codes for CASSPAGSGRAEQFF.

This clone showed up just a few times. This chain links TRBV15 with TRBJ1-3, with D perhaps TRBD1 (5 bases). The CDR3 is 17 residues long. Per germline, CDR1 LNHNV and CDR2 YYDKDF (reference sequence). Trimming removed 0 bases at V and 0 bases at J, with 12 bases between. In DNA form, the CDR3 reads TGTGCCACCAGCAGAGACAGAGGACACTTCTCTGGAAACACCATATATTTT. Amino acids: CATSRDRGHFSGNTIYF.

This chain joins TRBV25-1 and TRBJ1-1, with 9 bases that match TRBD1. The CDR3 sequence is 14 residues long. Trimming cost V 9 bases and J 5 bases; bases outside gene matches: 10. Germline V gene data show CDR1 as MGHDK and CDR2 as SYGVNS. CDR3 region: CASQQGARGTEAFF. The DNA of the CDR3 is TGTGCCAGTCAACAGGGGGCTCGGGGGACTGAAGCTTTCTTT.

Only a few counts were recorded for this clone. This sequence joins TRBV18 and TRBJ2-7; the match to TRBD2 covers 11 bases. The CDR3 extends over 15 amino acids. The V gene end was trimmed by 3 bases and the J gene end by 4 bases; junction bases not matched to a gene: 5. CDR1 is KGHSH and CDR2 is LQKENI in the germline V gene. The CDR3 loop is CASSPPGLAEYEQYF. CDR3 DNA: TGTGCCAGCTCACCCCCGGGACTAGCGGAGTACGAGCAGTACTTC.

In this sample, this clone turned up a few times. The V call is TRBV5-1, the J call TRBJ2-3; 13 bases map to TRBD2. Germline assignment: CDR1 SGHRS and CDR2 YFSETQ. The junction had 1 base not matched to a gene; V was cut back by 4 bases and J by 2 bases. The CDR3 is made up of 15 amino acids. CDR3 nucleotides: TGCGCCAGCAGCGGGACTAGCGGGGACACAGATACGCAGTATTTT. Translated, it gives CASSGTSGDTDTQYF.

This clone was counted a few times. The chain links TRBV28 to TRBJ2-3, with TRBD2 matching over 15 bases. The CDR3 runs to 15 residues. Germline CDR1 reads MDHEN; CDR2 reads SYDVKM. Trimming removed 8 bases from V and 6 bases from J; junction bases left unmatched: 6. DNA for the CDR3: TGTGCCAGCCAGGGACTAGCGGGAGGTCCGGATACGCAGTATTTT. This codes for CASQGLAGGPDTQYF.

The chain couples TRBV11-3 to TRBJ2-7, with a tentative D call TRBD2 (6 bases). Germline V gene data show CDR1 as SGHNT and CDR2 as YENEEA. Trimming cost V 5 bases and J 1 base, with 9 bases left between them. CDR3 length equals 13 residues. CDR3 coding DNA: TGTGCCAGCAGCCAGACTAGTTCCTACGAGCAGTACTTC. Translated: CASSQTSSYEQYF.

This clone was recorded a few times. The CDR3 sequence: CASSRGGGYEQYF. For the CDR3, the DNA is TGTGCCAGCAGCCGCGGCGGAGGATACGAGCAGTACTTC. The V and J genes are TRBV7-2 and TRBJ2-7; a weak D match, TRBD2 (5 bases). Trimming cost V 5 bases and J 4 bases, with 12 bases left between them. The CDR3 length is 13 residues. Germline lookup yields CDR1 SGHTA and CDR2 FQGNSA.

The chain carries TRBV5-1 and TRBJ2-7, with 7 bases matching TRBD2. CDR1 and CDR2 from the germline V gene are SGHRS and YFSETQ. The trim removed 0 bases at V and 3 bases at J, leaving 0 bases unmatched. The CDR3 is made up of 13 amino acids. The DNA of the CDR3 is TGCGCCAGCAGCTTGGGGGAGGGCTACGAGCAGTACTTC. Translation gives CASSLGEGYEQYF.

This clone was counted between two and nine times. The rearrangement joins TRBV4-1 to TRBJ1-5; 8 bases are a match to TRBD1. V shed 0 bases and J 1 base; nucleotides not matched to a gene: 5. The V gene's germline CDR1 is MGHRA and CDR2 YSYEKL. The CDR3 length is 17 residues. Written as DNA, the CDR3 is TGCGCCAGCAGCCAAGAGGCCTGGACAGGGAGCAATCAGCCCCAGCATTTT. Translation gives CASSQEAWTGSNQPQHF.

This chain connects TRBV27 to TRBJ1-1; no reliable D call. Looked up from germline, CDR1 is MNHEY and CDR2 is SMNVEV (reference sequence). The CDR3 loop spans 14 amino acids. V lost 6 bases and J lost 0, with 11 bases in between. CDR3 loop: CASSLRNLNTEAFF. As DNA, the CDR3 is TGTGCCAGCAGCCTCAGGAATTTGAACACTGAAGCTTTCTTT.

This clone occurred a few times. The chain is built from TRBV2 and TRBJ1-1; D is undetermined. The CDR3 totals 13 residues. Germline V gene data show CDR1 as SNHLY and CDR2 as FYNNEI. Trimming took 6 bases from V and 1 from J, leaving 9 bases between them. The CDR3 DNA sequence: TGTGCCAGCAGAAAAGAGGGGAACACTGAAGCTTTCTTT. This translates into CASRKEGNTEAFF.

About this clone: Other DNA sequences within the sample encode an identical CDR3. The chain couples TRBV30 to TRBJ2-5; 7 bases map to TRBD1. Trimming removed 1 base from V and 1 base from J; junction bases left unmatched: 0. This CDR3 contains 13 residues. Per germline, CDR1 GTSNPN and CDR2 SVGIG (reference sequence). The CDR3 loop is CAWSGTGQETQYF. The CDR3 DNA reads as TGTGCCTGGAGTGGGACAGGCCAAGAGACCCAGTACTTC.

The chain is built from TRBV18 and TRBJ2-7, with 13 bases fitting TRBD2. V lost 1 base and J lost 0; bases outside the gene matches: 3. This CDR3 is built from 17 residues. Germline CDR1 and CDR2: KGHSH and LQKENI. This CDR3 is CASSPRLAGGGSYEQYF. CDR3 sequence (DNA): TGTGCCAGCTCACCACGACTAGCGGGAGGAGGCTCCTACGAGCAGTACTTC.

This sequence joins TRBV7-9 and TRBJ2-5, with TRBD2 as a possible D gene (6 bases). The germline V and J ends were trimmed by 5 bases and 7 bases, with 17 bases remaining between them. The CDR3 is 14 residues long. The germline gives CDR1 SEHNR, CDR2 FQNEAQ (reference sequence). The DNA of the CDR3 is TGTGCCAGCAGCCCGACTAGGATGGAATCGACCCAGTACTTC. Its protein is CASSPTRMESTQYF.

This chain links TRBV6-5 with TRBJ2-1, with a possible D match to TRBD2 (5 bases). Germline CDR1 is MNHEY and CDR2 is SVGAGI. The V end lost 0 bases, the J end lost 8 bases, and 11 bases lay between the germline ends. The CDR3 has 14 residues. Here the CDR3 reads CASSYSILAHEQFF. The CDR3 nucleotides read TGTGCCAGCAGTTACTCTATCCTAGCCCATGAGCAGTTCTTC.

This clone was seen a few times. CDR3 bases: TGTGCCAGCAGTTACTCGGCCTCCTACGAGCAGTACTTC. Its translation: CASSYSASYEQYF. The chain joins TRBV6-6 to TRBJ2-7; D gene uncertain. V was pared by 0 bases and J by 0 bases, with 3 bases between. The CDR3 spans 13 residues. CDR1 is MNHNY, CDR2 SVGAGI, per germline (reference sequence).

This sequence joins TRBV5-4 and TRBJ1-1, with D possibly matching TRBD1 (5 bases). This CDR3 contains 12 residues. The V end lost 2 bases, the J end lost 9 bases, and 11 bases lay between the germline ends. CDR1 is SGHNT and CDR2 is YYREEE in the germline V gene (reference sequence). CDR3 sequence reads: CASSFLTGKAFF. Here the CDR3 DNA reads TGTGCCAGCAGCTTTTTAACAGGTAAAGCTTTCTTT.

The chain joins TRBV20-1 to TRBJ1-1; D is uncertain. CDR3 length: 10 amino acids. Germline CDR1 reads DFQATT; CDR2 reads SNEGSKA (reference sequence). CDR3 in amino acids: CRTSNTEAFF. The CDR3 nucleotides read TGCAGAACATCGAACACTGAAGCTTTCTTT.

J is TRBJ1-2 and V is TRBV18; D gene unclear. The CDR3 sequence is 12 residues long. Germline CDR1 is KGHSH and CDR2 is LQKENI. Trimming took off 4 bases at V and 6 bases at J, with 9 bases between the two ends. The CDR3 nucleotides are TGTGCCAGCTCACGGAACGGGGATGGCTACACCTTC. Its protein is CASSRNGDGYTF.

The chain couples TRBV11-2 to TRBJ2-3; maybe TRBD2 (6 bases). Trimming stripped 2 bases from V and 3 bases from J, with 9 bases between. Germline V gene sequence: CDR1 SGHAT, CDR2 FQNNGV. The CDR3 contains 14 residues. In DNA form, the CDR3 reads TGTGCCAGCAGCTTATTAGCGGAGACAGATACGCAGTATTTT. Its translation is CASSLLAETDTQYF.

This clone was picked up a small number of times. The gene calls are TRBV29-1 and TRBJ1-1, with D unresolved. Trimming took off 7 bases at V and 1 base at J, with 10 bases between the two ends. Germline V gene data show CDR1 as SQVTM and CDR2 as ANQGSEA. This CDR3 contains 12 residues. CDR3 loop: CSGGTGNTEAFF. CDR3 in DNA: TGCAGCGGAGGTACCGGGAACACTGAAGCTTTCTTT.

The rearrangement joins TRBV18 to TRBJ1-4, with D maybe TRBD1 (5 bases). Germline CDR1 is KGHSH and CDR2 is LQKENI. This CDR3 has 13 amino acids. V was cut by 5 bases and J by 3 bases, with 7 bases left in between. The CDR3 nucleotides read TGTGCCAGCTCATGGGGGGCTAATGAAAAACTGTTTTTT. Translated, it gives CASSWGANEKLFF.

This clone was seen a handful of times. The V call is TRBV2, the J call TRBJ2-5; D unresolved. CDR1 SNHLY and CDR2 FYNNEI come from the germline V gene. This CDR3 region has 11 residues. The V end was cut by 6 bases, the J end by 2 bases, with 4 bases between. CDR3 nucleotide sequence: TGTGCCAGCAGCGTACAAGAGACCCAGTACTTC. Translation: CASSVQETQYF.

The V call is TRBV11-2, the J call TRBJ2-1; unclear D gene. The V end lost 5 bases, the J end lost 15 bases, and 17 bases lay between the germline ends. Germline V gives CDR1 SGHAT, CDR2 FQNNGV. The CDR3 extends over 12 amino acids. As DNA, the CDR3 is TGTGCCAGCAGCCAAAGTTCGCCAGTAACGTTCTTC. This sequence encodes CASSQSSPVTFF.